This T cell receptor (beta chain) was identified in a study of blood T cell repertoires in COVID-19. Overall study: COVID-19 samples from acute and convalescent phases originated in the United States, Italy and Spain. Sources were T cells, B-cell-depleted T cells, or PBMCs; the material itself was cDNA or gDNA.

Germline values: CDR1 SGHNT, CDR2 YYREEE (reference sequence). The junction had 6 bases not matched to a gene; V was cut back by 3 bases and J by 6 bases. This CDR3 is built from 13 residues. In the original analysis: Researchers report that nucleated cell counts were estimated from reference gene primer amplification. The assay was immunoSEQ multiplex PCR, and TCRdb's table has in-frame clones only and misses some. D and trimming were read from the DNA, whereas the V and J calls and clone size are those reported in that table. The data contain around 700,000 clones, just under 90% of them singletons.

J is TRBJ2-7 and V is TRBV5-4; 7 positions match TRBD2. The sample consisted of peripheral blood. The sequence came from a woman under 30 with acute or convalescent COVID-19. CDR3 in amino acids: CASSWGGGSEQYF. CDR3 DNA: TGTGCCAGCAGCTGGGGGGGAGGGAGCGAGCAGTACTTC.